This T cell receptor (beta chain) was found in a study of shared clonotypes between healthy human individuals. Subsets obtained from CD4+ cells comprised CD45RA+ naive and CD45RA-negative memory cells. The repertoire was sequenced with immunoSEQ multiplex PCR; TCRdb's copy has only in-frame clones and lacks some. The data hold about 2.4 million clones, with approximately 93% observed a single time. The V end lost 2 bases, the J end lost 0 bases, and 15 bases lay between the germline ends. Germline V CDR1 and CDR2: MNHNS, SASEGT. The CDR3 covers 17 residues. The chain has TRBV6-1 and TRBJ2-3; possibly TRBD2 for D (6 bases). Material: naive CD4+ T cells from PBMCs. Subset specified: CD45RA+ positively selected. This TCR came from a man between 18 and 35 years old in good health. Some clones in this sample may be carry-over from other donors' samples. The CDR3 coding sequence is TGTGCCAGCAGTGAATTGATCATAGCGGCTAGCACAGATACGCAGTATTTT. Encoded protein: CASSELIIAASTDTQYF.